The 30 T cell receptor beta chains in this list originate from one sample, sequenced in a study of identical twins. Via MiXCR, TCRdb re-called the 5' RACE reads, giving one row per CDR3 protein. In the table there are roughly 1,500,000 distinct CDR3 sequences, roughly 35% of which are singletons. The specimen was cord blood. The receptor source for this set is a newborn girl in good health.

This clonotype was seen a few times. J is TRBJ1-1 and V is TRBV3-1; D unresolved. The V gene lost 4 bases and the J gene lost 7 bases, with 7 bases spanning the gap. Germline V CDR1 and CDR2: LGHDT, YNNKEL (reference sequence). This CDR3 is 11 amino acids long. The CDR3 region is CASSRGDEAFF. Written as DNA, the CDR3 is TGTGCCAGCAGCCGAGGCGATGAAGCTTTCTTT. The complete variable domain, with remaining parts taken from reference TRBV3-1 and TRBJ1-1, reads DTAVSQTPKYLVTQMGNDKSIKCEQNLGHDTMYWYKQDSKKFLKIMFSYNNKELIINETVPNRFSPKSPDKAHLNLHINSLELGDSAVYFCASSRGDEAFFGQGTRLTVV.

The chain combines TRBV12-3 or TRBV12-4 with TRBJ2-1; the D call may be TRBD1 or TRBD2 (5 bases each). Trimming shortened V by 3 bases and J by 6 bases, and 15 bases separated the two germline ends. This CDR3 is built from 15 residues. In DNA, the CDR3 is TGTGCCAGCAGTTTCCTCCTCCTTGGGGGCAATGAGCAGTTCTTC. It specifies CASSFLLLGGNEQFF.

The J gene is TRBJ2-5, the V gene TRBV5-6, with D hard to call. V lost 3 bases and J lost 5, with 11 bases in between. This CDR3 comprises 13 residues. Germline values: CDR1 SGHDT, CDR2 YYEEEE. Here the CDR3 reads CASSSTPSETQYF. CDR3 nucleotide sequence: TGTGCCAGCAGCTCGACCCCCTCGGAGACCCAGTACTTC.

This clonotype has only a few counts. The J gene is TRBJ1-6, the V gene TRBV27; unclear D gene. Trimming stripped 0 bases from V and 9 bases from J, with 6 bases between. Germline V lookup: CDR1 MNHEY, CDR2 SMNVEV (reference sequence). The CDR3 covers 13 residues. In nucleotides, the CDR3 is TGTGCCAGCAGTTTATCTGAGGGTTCACCCCTCCACTTT. It is translated as CASSLSEGSPLHF.

This sequence joins TRBV28 and TRBJ2-7, with 8 bases identical to TRBD2. This CDR3 region has 16 residues. The ends lost 2 bases at V and 4 bases at J; junction bases unmatched: 10. Germline CDR1 reads MDHEN; CDR2 reads SYDVKM. CDR3 loop: CASSLKVAGSSYEQYF. DNA of the CDR3: TGTGCCAGCAGTTTAAAGGTAGCGGGGTCTTCATACGAGCAGTACTTC.

Turning to this clonotype: With a much larger clone just one base away, this may be a read error. V is TRBV20-1 and J is TRBJ2-7, with TRBD1 as a possible D gene (5 bases). Germline CDR1 is DFQATT and CDR2 is SNEGSKA (reference sequence). The CDR3 is 11 residues long. Deletions cut 2 bases from V and 6 bases from J, with 8 bases between. The DNA of the CDR3 is TGCAGTGCTAGAAATCAGGGCGAGCAGTACTTC. Its translation is CSARNQGEQYF.

This clonotype was seen once. The chain carries TRBV3-1 and TRBJ2-1; 11 nucleotides match TRBD2. This CDR3 region has 15 residues. Looked up from germline, CDR1 is LGHDT and CDR2 is YNNKEL (reference sequence). The V segment lost 6 bases and the J segment 10 bases; nucleotides outside the gene matches: 11. CDR3 in amino acids: CASSLRLAGTEEQFF. Here the CDR3 DNA reads TGTGCCAGCAGTCTTAGACTAGCGGGAACGGAAGAGCAGTTCTTC.

The chain joins TRBV20-1 to TRBJ2-3, with 7 bases that match TRBD2. With 5 bases clipped from V and 3 bases from J, the junction kept 8 bases outside the gene matches. The CDR3 is made up of 14 amino acids. Germline V gene lookup returns CDR1 DFQATT and CDR2 SNEGSKA (reference sequence). The DNA for the CDR3 is TGCAGTGCTGGGAGCGGGGTGGCAACAGATACGCAGTATTTT. Its protein is CSAGSGVATDTQYF.

The chain links TRBV20-1 to TRBJ1-2, with D hard to call. CDR1 is DFQATT, CDR2 SNEGSKA, per germline (reference sequence). This CDR3 spans 13 amino acids. V lost 1 base, J lost 1 base, and 7 bases lay in between. The CDR3 region has the DNA TGCAGTGCTAGAGCCGGAAATAACTATGGCTACACCTTC. Residues: CSARAGNNYGYTF.

The sample holds a few counts of this clonotype. J is TRBJ2-3 and V is TRBV6-5; weak D call: TRBD1 (6 bases). This CDR3 has 16 amino acids. CDR1 is MNHEY and CDR2 is SVGAGI in the germline V gene. The ends were cut back, 3 bases at V and 0 bases at J, with 13 bases in the middle. This CDR3 reads CASSYHRVGSTDTQYF. CDR3 sequence (DNA): TGTGCCAGCAGTTATCACAGGGTGGGGAGCACAGATACGCAGTATTTT.

V is TRBV29-1 and J is TRBJ1-1, with no clear D. This CDR3 contains 12 residues. Trimming shortened V by 7 bases and J by 4 bases, and 13 bases separated the two germline ends. CDR1 and CDR2 (germline): SQVTM, ANQGSEA. The CDR3 region has the DNA TGCAGCGCGTCGGGCACAAGCACTGAAGCTTTCTTT. Amino acid sequence: CSASGTSTEAFF.

The chain has TRBV15 and TRBJ1-2, with D possibly being TRBD1 (5 bases). The CDR3 sequence is 15 residues long. CDR1 LNHNV and CDR2 YYDKDF come from the germline V gene (reference sequence). The ends were cut back, 6 bases at V and 3 bases at J, with 17 bases in the middle. CDR3 loop: CATRPRERDYYGYTF. In DNA form, the CDR3 reads TGTGCCACCAGACCCAGGGAGAGGGACTACTATGGCTACACCTTC.

This clonotype was found many times. V and J are TRBV5-4 and TRBJ2-3; tentative D call: TRBD1 (5 bases). This CDR3 has 15 amino acids. Trimming stripped 2 bases from V and 2 bases from J, with 12 bases between. The germline V gene encodes CDR1 SGHNT and CDR2 YYREEE (reference sequence). This chain's CDR3 is CASSLWGGLTDTQYF. CDR3 DNA sequence: TGTGCCAGCAGCTTATGGGGCGGCCTCACAGATACGCAGTATTTT.

The chain links TRBV7-2 to TRBJ2-2, with no clear D. Germline CDR1 and CDR2: SGHTA and FQGNSA. This CDR3 has 14 amino acids. The V and J ends lost 3 bases and 2 bases respectively, with 7 bases between them. CDR3 bases: TGTGCCAGCAGCTTGGTACCCAACACCGGGGAGCTGTTTTTT. Translated, it gives CASSLVPNTGELFF.

This clonotype has more than one count but fewer than ten. The chain employs TRBV7-9 and TRBJ1-2; unclear D gene. Deletions cut 1 base from V and 4 bases from J, with 10 bases between. The length of the CDR3 is 14 residues. CDR1 is SEHNR and CDR2 is FQNEAQ in the germline V gene (reference sequence). DNA for the CDR3: TGTGCCAGCAGCTTAGTTGCGCCCCTCTATGGCTACACCTTC. It encodes CASSLVAPLYGYTF.

The genes are TRBV3-1 and TRBJ1-1; D uncertain. From germline, CDR1 is LGHDT and CDR2 YNNKEL (reference sequence). Trimming shortened V by 7 bases and J by 8 bases, and 20 bases separated the two germline ends. CDR3 length: 14 amino acids. This chain's CDR3 is CASMPSMVSTEAFF. The DNA for the CDR3 is TGTGCCAGCATGCCGTCAATGGTGAGCACCGAAGCTTTCTTT.

The chain links TRBV10-3 to TRBJ2-3, with D perhaps matching TRBD1 (6 bases). This CDR3 region has 16 residues. CDR1 and CDR2 (germline): ENHRY, SYGVKD. Trimming removed 6 bases at V and 0 bases at J, with 16 bases between. The DNA of the CDR3 is TGTGCCATCAGGGCACGGGACACCACTAGCACAGATACGCAGTATTTT. Amino acids: CAIRARDTTSTDTQYF.

The sample holds many counts of this clonotype. The gene calls are TRBV29-1 and TRBJ2-6, with D uncertain. Germline V gene data show CDR1 as SQVTM and CDR2 as ANQGSEA. Trimming left V 4 bases short and J 1 base short, with 8 bases between. This CDR3 spans 14 amino acids. The CDR3 sequence is CSVGSISGANVLTF. In DNA, the CDR3 is TGCAGCGTTGGATCCATTTCTGGGGCCAACGTCCTGACTTTC.

This clonotype was detected a few times. CDR3 bases: TGTGCCACCAGACCGGGACAGGGGTACAATGAGCAGTTCTTC. Encoded protein: CATRPGQGYNEQFF. The chain combines TRBV24-1 with TRBJ2-1; TRBD1 matches at 10 bases. The CDR3 loop spans 14 amino acids. Germline CDR1 reads KGHDR; CDR2 reads SFDVKD. The junction had 3 bases not matched to a gene; V was cut back by 7 bases and J by 4 bases.

V is TRBV7-9 and J is TRBJ2-5; D may match TRBD1 or TRBD2 (5 bases each). V was cut by 4 bases and J by 11 bases, with 23 bases left in between. This CDR3 comprises 15 residues. Germline assignment: CDR1 SEHNR and CDR2 FQNEAQ (reference sequence). DNA of the CDR3: TGTGCCAGCAGCTCCTATAAGGGACGAGACAATGAGCAGTACTTC. Protein product: CASSSYKGRDNEQYF.

The rearrangement links TRBV7-2 to TRBJ2-4; 14 nucleotides match TRBD2. The closer fit of TRBJ2-5 to the DNA end suggests the J call may be wrong. Germline V gene sequence: CDR1 SGHTA, CDR2 FQGNSA. The length of the CDR3 is 16 residues. The CDR3 loop is CASSSWTSGGRETQYF. The CDR3 DNA reads TGTGCCAGCAGCTCTTGGACTAGCGGGGGGAGAGAGACCCAGTACTTC.

The gene calls are TRBV6-5 and TRBJ1-1; the match to TRBD1 covers 7 bases. Germline V gene data show CDR1 as MNHEY and CDR2 as SVGAGI. Trimming at V came to 4 bases and at J to 0 bases, leaving 8 bases not matched to a gene. The CDR3 is 16 amino acids. The CDR3 here is CASSSVAGTVNTEAFF. The CDR3 nucleotides are TGTGCCAGCAGTTCCGTCGCCGGGACAGTGAACACTGAAGCTTTCTTT.

The table lists this clonotype with many counts. The chain is built from TRBV9 and TRBJ2-1, with a weak D call TRBD1 (6 bases). The V end lost 2 bases, the J end lost 3 bases, and 6 bases lay between the germline ends. Germline V gives CDR1 SGDLS, CDR2 YYNGEE. This CDR3 spans 13 amino acids. The CDR3 loop is CASSVDSYNEQFF. The DNA of the CDR3 is TGTGCCAGCAGCGTGGACAGCTACAATGAGCAGTTCTTC.

The CDR3 region has the DNA TGTGCCAGTAGTATTCGAGGGACAGGCTATAATGGCTACACCTTC. The encoded protein is CASSIRGTGYNGYTF. The chain carries TRBV19 and TRBJ1-2, with TRBD1 matching 8 bases. Germline values: CDR1 LNHDA, CDR2 SQIVND (reference sequence). V dropped 3 bases and J dropped 6; count of bases not matched to a gene: 9. CDR3 length equals 15 residues.

This chain connects TRBV20-1 to TRBJ1-5, with a tentative D call TRBD1 (6 bases). Germline CDR1 is DFQATT and CDR2 is SNEGSKA (reference sequence). The CDR3 sequence is 13 residues long. Trimming stripped 3 bases from V and 4 bases from J, with 10 bases between. The CDR3 coding sequence is TGCAGTGCTAGGAGGGGGGTGAATCAGCCCCAGCATTTT. Residues: CSARRGVNQPQHF.

In this sample, this clonotype turned up a few times. The V and J genes are TRBV6-2 or TRBV6-3 and TRBJ1-2; D is perhaps TRBD1 (5 bases). Per the germline V gene, CDR1 is MNHEY and CDR2 is SVGEGT. This CDR3 is built from 13 residues. V was trimmed by 3 bases and J by 6 bases, leaving 11 bases between them. The CDR3 region is CASSYRATDGYTF. DNA for the CDR3: TGTGCCAGCAGTTATCGCGCGACAGATGGCTACACCTTC.

This clonotype showed up just a few times. The V call is TRBV27, the J call TRBJ2-7, with unresolved D. V was pared by 6 bases and J by 5 bases, with 11 bases between. The CDR3 covers 12 residues. Germline V gene lookup returns CDR1 MNHEY and CDR2 SMNVEV (reference sequence). CDR3 coding DNA: TGTGCCAGCAGATCAAGGGTTCACGAGCAGTACTTC. It is translated as CASRSRVHEQYF.

V and J are TRBV13 and TRBJ1-6; weak D call: TRBD1 (6 bases). V lost 4 bases and J lost 5, with 12 bases in between. Germline CDR1 PRHDT, CDR2 FYEKMQ (reference sequence). The CDR3 covers 15 residues. The CDR3 here is CASSYRRGDNSPLHF. In DNA, the CDR3 is TGTGCCAGCAGCTACAGGAGGGGGGATAATTCACCCCTCCACTTT.

Only a few counts were recorded for this clonotype. The V and J genes are TRBV24-1 and TRBJ2-1; D may be TRBD1 (6 bases). Looked up from germline, CDR1 is KGHDR and CDR2 is SFDVKD. V gave up 3 bases and J gave up 12 bases, with 14 bases separating them. CDR3 length equals 13 residues. The CDR3 sequence: CATSDPEMTGQFF. The CDR3, as DNA: TGTGCCACCAGTGATCCAGAAATGACAGGGCAGTTCTTC.

This clonotype was counted many times. This chain links TRBV6-5 with TRBJ1-2; 7 bases map to TRBD1. The germline gives CDR1 MNHEY, CDR2 SVGAGI. CDR3 length: 13 amino acids. V lost 2 bases to trimming and J lost 5 bases; unmatched junction nucleotides: 2. CDR3 nucleotide sequence: TGTGCCAGCAGTTACGACAGGGCGTATGGCTACACCTTC. Protein product: CASSYDRAYGYTF.